What follows is one TCR beta chain and its context. These data belong to a study of cytomegalovirus exposure and HLA in healthy donors. V lost 0 bases and J lost 7, with 13 bases in between. The V gene's germline CDR1 is SGHRS and CDR2 YFSETQ. The CDR3 is 14 residues long. PCR primers comprised 60 Vbeta and 13 Jbeta primers. TCRdb's table, derived via immunoSEQ multiplex PCR, lists solely in-frame clones and lacks some. In total, the table holds approximately 130,000 clones. This sequence was found in a woman aged 60-75 years in good health and CMV-seronegative. The chain has TRBV5-1 and TRBJ2-5, with D possibly TRBD1 on 6 matching bases. Material for sequencing was PBMCs. The CDR3 here is CASSLASLGGTQYF. Written as DNA, the CDR3 is TGCGCCAGCAGCTTGGCCAGTCTAGGGGGGACCCAGTACTTC.